This T cell receptor (beta chain) is from a study of T cells of healthy individuals. The V gene lost 3 bases and the J gene lost 8 bases, with 18 bases spanning the gap. The CDR3 runs 15 residues. This clonotype was detected a few times. TCRdb used MiXCR to reprocess the 5' RACE reads, holding one entry per CDR3 protein. Of about 96,000 distinct CDR3 sequences in the sample, 15% to 20% were seen once. This sequence joins TRBV12-3 or TRBV12-4 and TRBJ2-3, with D possibly TRBD2 on 5 matching bases. The source is a human donor in good health. CDR3 sequence reads: CASSFSGGRRGTQYF. The CDR3 DNA reads as TGTGCCAGCAGTTTCAGCGGTGGACGACGGGGTACGCAGTATTTT.